The 2 T cell receptor beta chains presented below share a single source sample, sequenced in a study of T-cell reconstitution after alpha-beta-depleted transplantation in children. During its preparation, the TCRbeta library received unique molecular identifiers. One entry per CDR3 protein, called by TCRdb with MiXCR from the PCR reads. This sample has 280,000 or so distinct CDR3 sequences, with 11% found just once. The sequencing used peripheral blood, collected 180 days after TCRalphabeta/CD19-depleted stem cell transplant. All receptors derive from a male patient aged 2 to 9 who had a stem cell transplant for chronic granulomatous disease, so the T cells may come from the graft donor.

This clonotype was seen many times. The chain recombines TRBV5-6 with TRBJ2-5, with 9 positions matching TRBD1. Germline assignment: CDR1 SGHDT and CDR2 YYEEEE. The CDR3 has 15 amino acids. The V gene end was trimmed by 1 base and the J gene end by 4 bases; junction bases not matched to a gene: 5. CDR3 DNA sequence: TGTGCCAGCAGCTTGTCGGGACAGGGTGGAGAGACCCAGTACTTC. As protein: CASSLSGQGGETQYF.

There are many counts of this clonotype. The chain recombines TRBV7-9 with TRBJ2-1; 13 nucleotides match TRBD2. The V and J ends lost 4 bases and 6 bases, in that order; junction bases with no gene match: 9. There are 17 residues in the CDR3. CDR1 and CDR2 (germline): SEHNR, FQNEAQ (reference sequence). The CDR3 DNA sequence: TGTGCCAGCAGCTATGCGACCGGGACTAGCGGGACCAATGAGCAGTTCTTC. Translation: CASSYATGTSGTNEQFF.